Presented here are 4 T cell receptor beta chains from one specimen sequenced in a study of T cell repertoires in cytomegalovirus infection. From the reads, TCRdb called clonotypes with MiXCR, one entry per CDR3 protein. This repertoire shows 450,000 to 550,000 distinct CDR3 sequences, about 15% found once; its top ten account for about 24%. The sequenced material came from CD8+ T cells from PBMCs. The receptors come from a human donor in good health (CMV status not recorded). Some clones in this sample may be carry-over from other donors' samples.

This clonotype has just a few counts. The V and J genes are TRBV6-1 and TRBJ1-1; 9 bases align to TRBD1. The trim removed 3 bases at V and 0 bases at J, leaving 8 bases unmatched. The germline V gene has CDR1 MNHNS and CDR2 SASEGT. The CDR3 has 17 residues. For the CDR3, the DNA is TGTGCCAGCAGTGACCGGGACAGGGATTACCTGAACACTGAAGCTTTCTTT. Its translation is CASSDRDRDYLNTEAFF.

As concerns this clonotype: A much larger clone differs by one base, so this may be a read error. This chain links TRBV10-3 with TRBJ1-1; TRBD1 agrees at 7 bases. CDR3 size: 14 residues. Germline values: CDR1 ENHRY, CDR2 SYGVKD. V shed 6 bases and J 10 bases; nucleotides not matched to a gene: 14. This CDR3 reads CAIRTEDRTIVAFF. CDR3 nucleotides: TGTGCCATCAGGACCGAGGACAGGACCATTGTAGCTTTCTTT.

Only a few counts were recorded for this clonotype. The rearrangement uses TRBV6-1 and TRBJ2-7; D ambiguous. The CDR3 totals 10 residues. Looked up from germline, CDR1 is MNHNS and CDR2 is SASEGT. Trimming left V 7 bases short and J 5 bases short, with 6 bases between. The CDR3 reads CASIQHEQYF. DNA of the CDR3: TGTGCCAGCATTCAGCACGAGCAGTACTTC.

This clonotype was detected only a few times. The CDR3 DNA reads as TGTGCCACCAGGAAGCTGACAGGGGGCGACGGAAACACCATATATTTT. Its translation is CATRKLTGGDGNTIYF. The chain employs TRBV24-1 and TRBJ1-3, with TRBD1 matching over 10 bases. V trimming: 7 bases; J trimming: 4 bases; junction bases outside the gene matches: 9. Germline lookup yields CDR1 KGHDR and CDR2 SFDVKD. This CDR3 comprises 16 residues.